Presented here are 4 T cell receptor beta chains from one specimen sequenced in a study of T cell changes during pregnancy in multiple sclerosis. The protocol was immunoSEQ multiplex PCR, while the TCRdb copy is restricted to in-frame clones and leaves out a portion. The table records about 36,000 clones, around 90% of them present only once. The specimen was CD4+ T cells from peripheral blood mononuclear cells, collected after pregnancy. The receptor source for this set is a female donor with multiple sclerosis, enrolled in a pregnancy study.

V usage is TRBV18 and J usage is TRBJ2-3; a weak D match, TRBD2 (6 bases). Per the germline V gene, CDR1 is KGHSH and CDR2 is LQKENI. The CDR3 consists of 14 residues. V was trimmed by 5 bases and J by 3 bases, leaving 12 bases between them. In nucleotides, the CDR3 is TGTGCCAGCTCATCCGGGAGCCGTACAGATACGCAGTATTTT. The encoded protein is CASSSGSRTDTQYF. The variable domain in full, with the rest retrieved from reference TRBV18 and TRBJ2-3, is NAGVMQNPRHLVRRRGQEARLRCSPMKGHSHVYWYRQLPEEGLKFMVYLQKENIIDESGMPKERFSAEFPKEGPSILRIQQVVRGDSAAYFCASSSGSRTDTQYFGPGTRLTVL.

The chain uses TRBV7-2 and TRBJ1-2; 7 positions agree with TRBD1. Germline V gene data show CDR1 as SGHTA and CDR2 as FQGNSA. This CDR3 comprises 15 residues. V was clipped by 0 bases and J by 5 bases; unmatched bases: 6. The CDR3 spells CASSLAEGAGYGYTF. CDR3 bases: TGTGCCAGCAGCTTAGCGGAGGGGGCAGGATATGGCTACACCTTC.

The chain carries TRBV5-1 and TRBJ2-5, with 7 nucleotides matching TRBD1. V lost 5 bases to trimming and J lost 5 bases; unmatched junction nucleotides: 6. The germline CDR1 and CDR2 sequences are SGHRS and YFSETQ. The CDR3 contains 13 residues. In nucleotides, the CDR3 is TGCGCCAGCAGGGTAGACAGGGAGGAGACCCAGTACTTC. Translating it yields CASRVDREETQYF.

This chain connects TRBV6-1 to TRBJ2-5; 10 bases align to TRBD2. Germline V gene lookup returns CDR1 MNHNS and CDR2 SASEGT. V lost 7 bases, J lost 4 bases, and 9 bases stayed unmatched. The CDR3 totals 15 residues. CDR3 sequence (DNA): TGTGCCAGCATCCCAGCGGGGGGGGCCGGAGAGACCCAGTACTTC. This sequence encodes CASIPAGGAGETQYF.